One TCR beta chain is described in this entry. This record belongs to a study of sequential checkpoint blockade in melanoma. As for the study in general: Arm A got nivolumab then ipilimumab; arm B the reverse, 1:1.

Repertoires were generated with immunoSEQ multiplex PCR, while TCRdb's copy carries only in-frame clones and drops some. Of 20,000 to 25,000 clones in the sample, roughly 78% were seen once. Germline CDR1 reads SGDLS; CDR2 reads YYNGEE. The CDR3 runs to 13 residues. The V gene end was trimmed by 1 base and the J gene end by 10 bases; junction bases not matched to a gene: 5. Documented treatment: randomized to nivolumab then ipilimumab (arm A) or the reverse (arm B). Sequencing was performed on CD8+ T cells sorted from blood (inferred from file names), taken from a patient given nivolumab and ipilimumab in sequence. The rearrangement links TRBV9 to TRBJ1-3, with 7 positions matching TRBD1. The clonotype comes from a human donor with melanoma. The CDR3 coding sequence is TGTGCCAGCAGCGTACGGCAGGGGGGTACCATATATTTT. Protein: CASSVRQGGTIYF.